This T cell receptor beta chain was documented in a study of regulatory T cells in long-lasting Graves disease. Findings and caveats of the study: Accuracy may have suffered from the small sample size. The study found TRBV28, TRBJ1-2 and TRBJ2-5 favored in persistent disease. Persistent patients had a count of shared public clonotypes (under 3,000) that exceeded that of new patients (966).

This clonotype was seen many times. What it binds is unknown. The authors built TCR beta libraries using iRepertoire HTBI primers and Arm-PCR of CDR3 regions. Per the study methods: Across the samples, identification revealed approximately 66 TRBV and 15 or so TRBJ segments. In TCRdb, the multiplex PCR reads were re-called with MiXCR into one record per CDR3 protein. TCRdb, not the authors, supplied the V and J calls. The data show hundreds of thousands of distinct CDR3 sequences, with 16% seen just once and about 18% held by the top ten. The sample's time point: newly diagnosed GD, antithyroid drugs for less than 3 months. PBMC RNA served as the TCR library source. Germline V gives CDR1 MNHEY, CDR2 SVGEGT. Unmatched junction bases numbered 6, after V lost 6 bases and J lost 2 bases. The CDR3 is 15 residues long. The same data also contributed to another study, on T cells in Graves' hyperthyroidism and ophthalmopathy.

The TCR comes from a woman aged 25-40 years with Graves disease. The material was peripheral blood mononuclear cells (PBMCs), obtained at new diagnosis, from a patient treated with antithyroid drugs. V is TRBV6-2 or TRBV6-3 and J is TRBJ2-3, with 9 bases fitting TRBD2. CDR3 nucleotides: TGTGCCAGCAGACGACTAGCGGAGACCACAGATACGCAGTATTTT. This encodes CASRRLAETTDTQYF.